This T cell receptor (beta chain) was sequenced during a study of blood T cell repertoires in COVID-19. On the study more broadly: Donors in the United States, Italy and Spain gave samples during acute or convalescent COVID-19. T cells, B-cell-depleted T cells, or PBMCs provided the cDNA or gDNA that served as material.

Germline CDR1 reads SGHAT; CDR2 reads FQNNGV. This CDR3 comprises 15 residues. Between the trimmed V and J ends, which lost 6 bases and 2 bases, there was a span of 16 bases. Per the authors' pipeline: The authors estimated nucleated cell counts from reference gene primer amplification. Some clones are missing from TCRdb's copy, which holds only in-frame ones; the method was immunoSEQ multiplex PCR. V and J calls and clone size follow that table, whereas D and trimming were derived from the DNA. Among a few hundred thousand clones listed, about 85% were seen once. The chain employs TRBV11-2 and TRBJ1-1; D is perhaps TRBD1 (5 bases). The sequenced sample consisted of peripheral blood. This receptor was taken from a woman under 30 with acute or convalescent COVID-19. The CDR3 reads CASSSSGSGNTEAFF. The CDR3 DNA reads TGTGCCAGCAGTTCCTCAGGGTCAGGCAACACTGAAGCTTTCTTT.